The entry below gives a single T cell receptor beta chain sequence along with its context. The data stem from a study of cytomegalovirus exposure and HLA in healthy donors. Overall study: Both the 100 to 150 validation repertoires and the approximately 700 first-cohort repertoires used the same platform, as reported by a later analysis.

The CDR3 covers 12 residues. V was trimmed by 2 bases and J by 8 bases, leaving 9 bases between them. Germline lookup yields CDR1 LGHNA and CDR2 YNFKEQ. Here immunoSEQ multiplex PCR was the method, and the copy in TCRdb shows in-frame clones only, minus some. The sample holds about 360,000 clones, roughly 88% seen once. The chain links TRBV4-2 to TRBJ1-1; a possible D gene is TRBD1 (5 bases). The receptor was isolated from a woman aged 18-35 years in good health and CMV-seronegative. The specimen sequenced was PBMCs. The CDR3 protein is CASSQTTAEAFF. The CDR3 coding sequence is TGTGCCAGCAGCCAAACGACAGCCGAAGCTTTCTTT.